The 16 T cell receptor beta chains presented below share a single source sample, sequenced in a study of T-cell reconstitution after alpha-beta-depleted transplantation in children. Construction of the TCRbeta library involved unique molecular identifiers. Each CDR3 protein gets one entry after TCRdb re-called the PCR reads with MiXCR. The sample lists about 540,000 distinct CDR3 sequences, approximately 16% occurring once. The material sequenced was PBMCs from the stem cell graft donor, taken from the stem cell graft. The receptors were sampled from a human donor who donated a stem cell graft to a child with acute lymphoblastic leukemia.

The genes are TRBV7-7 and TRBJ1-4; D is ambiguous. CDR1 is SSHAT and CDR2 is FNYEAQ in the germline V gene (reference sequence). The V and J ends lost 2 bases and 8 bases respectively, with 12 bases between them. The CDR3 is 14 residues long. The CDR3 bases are TGTGCCAGCAGCTTAAACGGAATAGGGGAAAAACTGTTTTTT. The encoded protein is CASSLNGIGEKLFF.

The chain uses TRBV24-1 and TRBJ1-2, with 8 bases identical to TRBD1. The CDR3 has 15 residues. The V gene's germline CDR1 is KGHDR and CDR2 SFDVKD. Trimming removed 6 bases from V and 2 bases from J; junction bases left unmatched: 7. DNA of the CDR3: TGTGCCACCAGTCCAGGGGACAGGCAAAACTATGGCTACACCTTC. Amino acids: CATSPGDRQNYGYTF.

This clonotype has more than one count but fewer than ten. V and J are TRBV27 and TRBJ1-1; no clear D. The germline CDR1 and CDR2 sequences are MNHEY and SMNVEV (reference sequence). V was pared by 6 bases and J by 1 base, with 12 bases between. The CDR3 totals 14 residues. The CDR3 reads CASRQENRNTEAFF. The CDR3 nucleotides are TGTGCCAGCAGGCAGGAGAATAGGAACACTGAAGCTTTCTTT.

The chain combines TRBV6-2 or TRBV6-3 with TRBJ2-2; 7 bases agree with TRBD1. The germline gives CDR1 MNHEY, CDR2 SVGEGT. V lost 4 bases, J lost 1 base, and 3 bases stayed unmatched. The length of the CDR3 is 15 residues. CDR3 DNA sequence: TGTGCCAGCAGTTGGGGGACAGTGAACACCGGGGAGCTGTTTTTT. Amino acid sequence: CASSWGTVNTGELFF.

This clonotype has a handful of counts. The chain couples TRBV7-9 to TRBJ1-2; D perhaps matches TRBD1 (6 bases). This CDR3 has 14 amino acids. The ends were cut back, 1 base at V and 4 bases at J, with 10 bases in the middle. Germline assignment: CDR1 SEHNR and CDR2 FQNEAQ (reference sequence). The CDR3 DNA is TGTGCCAGCAGCTTAGGACAGGCGGGCTATGGCTACACCTTC. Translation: CASSLGQAGYGYTF.

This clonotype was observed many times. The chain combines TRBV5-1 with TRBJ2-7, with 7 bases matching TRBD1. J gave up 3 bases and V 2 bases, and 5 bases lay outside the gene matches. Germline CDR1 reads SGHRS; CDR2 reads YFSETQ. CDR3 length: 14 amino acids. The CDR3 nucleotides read TGCGCCAGCAGCTTCGGGGACAGAGACTACGAGCAGTACTTC. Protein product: CASSFGDRDYEQYF.

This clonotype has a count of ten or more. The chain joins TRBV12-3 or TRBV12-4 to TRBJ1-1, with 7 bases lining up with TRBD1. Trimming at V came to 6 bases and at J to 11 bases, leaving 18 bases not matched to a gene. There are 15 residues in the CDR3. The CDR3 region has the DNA TGTGCCAGCAGCGCCTGGGACAGAGGGGGTTCGGAGGCTTTCTTT. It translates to CASSAWDRGGSEAFF.

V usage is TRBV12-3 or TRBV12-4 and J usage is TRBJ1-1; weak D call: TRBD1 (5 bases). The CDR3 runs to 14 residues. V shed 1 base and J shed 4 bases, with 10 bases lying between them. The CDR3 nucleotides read TGTGCCAGCAGTTTAGAGGGGCTGGTCACTGAAGCTTTCTTT. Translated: CASSLEGLVTEAFF.

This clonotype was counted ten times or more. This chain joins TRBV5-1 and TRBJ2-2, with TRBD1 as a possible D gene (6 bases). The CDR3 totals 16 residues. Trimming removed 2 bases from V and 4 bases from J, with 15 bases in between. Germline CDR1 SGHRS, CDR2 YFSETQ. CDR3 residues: CASSFRQGRITGELFF. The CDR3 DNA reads TGCGCCAGCAGCTTTCGGCAGGGGCGAATCACCGGGGAGCTGTTTTTT.

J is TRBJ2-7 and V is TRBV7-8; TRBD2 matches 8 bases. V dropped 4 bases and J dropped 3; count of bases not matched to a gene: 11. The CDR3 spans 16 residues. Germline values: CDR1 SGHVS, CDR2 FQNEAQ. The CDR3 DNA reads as TGTGCCAGCAGCTCCGTTTGGAGCGGGAGAGACTACGAGCAGTACTTC. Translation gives CASSSVWSGRDYEQYF.

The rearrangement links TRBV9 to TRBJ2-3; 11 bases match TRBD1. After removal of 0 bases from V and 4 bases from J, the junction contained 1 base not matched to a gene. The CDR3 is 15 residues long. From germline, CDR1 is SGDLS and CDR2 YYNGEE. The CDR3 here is CASSVVDRGPDTQYF. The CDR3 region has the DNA TGTGCCAGCAGCGTAGTGGACAGGGGGCCAGATACGCAGTATTTT.

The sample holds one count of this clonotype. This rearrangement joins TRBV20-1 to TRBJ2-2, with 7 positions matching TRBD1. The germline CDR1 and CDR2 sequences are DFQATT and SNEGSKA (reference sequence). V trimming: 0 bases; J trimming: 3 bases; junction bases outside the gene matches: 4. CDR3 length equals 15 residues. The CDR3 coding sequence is TGCAGTGCTAGAGATGCAGGGGGTCACACCGGGGAGCTGTTTTTT. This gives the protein CSARDAGGHTGELFF.

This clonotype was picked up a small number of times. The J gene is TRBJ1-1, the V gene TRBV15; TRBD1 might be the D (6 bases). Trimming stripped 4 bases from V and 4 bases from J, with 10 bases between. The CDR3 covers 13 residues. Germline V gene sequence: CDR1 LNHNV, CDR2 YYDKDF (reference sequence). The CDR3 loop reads CATSNTGSTEAFF. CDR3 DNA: TGTGCCACCAGCAACACAGGGTCCACTGAAGCTTTCTTT.

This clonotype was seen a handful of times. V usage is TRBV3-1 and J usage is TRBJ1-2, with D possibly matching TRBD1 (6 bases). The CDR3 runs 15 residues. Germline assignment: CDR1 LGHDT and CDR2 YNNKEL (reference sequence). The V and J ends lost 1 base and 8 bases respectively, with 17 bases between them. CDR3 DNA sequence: TGTGCCAGCAGCCAAGGCTCCGGGGGCTGGGACGGCTACACCTTC. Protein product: CASSQGSGGWDGYTF. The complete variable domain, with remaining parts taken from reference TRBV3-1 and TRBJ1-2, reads DTAVSQTPKYLVTQMGNDKSIKCEQNLGHDTMYWYKQDSKKFLKIMFSYNNKELIINETVPNRFSPKSPDKAHLNLHINSLELGDSAVYFCASSQGSGGWDGYTFGSGTRLTVV.

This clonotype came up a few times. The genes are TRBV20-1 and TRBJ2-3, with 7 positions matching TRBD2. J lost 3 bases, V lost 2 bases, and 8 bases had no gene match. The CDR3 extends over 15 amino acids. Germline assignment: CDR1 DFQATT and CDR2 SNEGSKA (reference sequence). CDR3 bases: TGCAGTGCTAGAAACATAGCGGGTTATACAGATACGCAGTATTTT. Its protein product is CSARNIAGYTDTQYF.

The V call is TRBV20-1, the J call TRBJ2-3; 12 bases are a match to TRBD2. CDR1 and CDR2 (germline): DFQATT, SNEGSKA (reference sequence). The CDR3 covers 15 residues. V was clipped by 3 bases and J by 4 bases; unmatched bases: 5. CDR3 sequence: CSASASGRAPDTQYF. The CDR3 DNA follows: TGCAGTGCTAGCGCTAGCGGGAGGGCCCCAGATACGCAGTATTTT.